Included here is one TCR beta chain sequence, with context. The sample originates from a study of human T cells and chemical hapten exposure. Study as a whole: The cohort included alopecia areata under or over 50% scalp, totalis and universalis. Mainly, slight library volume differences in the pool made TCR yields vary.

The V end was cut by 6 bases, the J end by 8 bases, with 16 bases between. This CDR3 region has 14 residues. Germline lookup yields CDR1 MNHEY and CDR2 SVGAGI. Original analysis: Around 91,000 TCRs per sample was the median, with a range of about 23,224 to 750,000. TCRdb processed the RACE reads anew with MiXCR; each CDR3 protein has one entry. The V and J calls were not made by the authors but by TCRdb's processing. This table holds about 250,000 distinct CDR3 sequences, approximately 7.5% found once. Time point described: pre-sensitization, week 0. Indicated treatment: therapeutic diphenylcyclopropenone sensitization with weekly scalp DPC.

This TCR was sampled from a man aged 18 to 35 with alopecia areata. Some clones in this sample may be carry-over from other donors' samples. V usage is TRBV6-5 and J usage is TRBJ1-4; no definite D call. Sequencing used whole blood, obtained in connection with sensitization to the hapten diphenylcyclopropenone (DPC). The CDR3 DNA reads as TGTGCCAGCAGGGGGAGGGTCGGCAGCGAAAAACTGTTTTTT. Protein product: CASRGRVGSEKLFF.